The clone carrying this T cell receptor beta chain was counted once. In the study's own analysis: Researchers report that nucleated cell counts were estimated from reference gene primer amplification. The assay was immunoSEQ multiplex PCR, and TCRdb's table has in-frame clones only and misses some. V and J calls plus clone size are reproduced from that table; the DNA served to infer D and trimming. The sample has a few hundred thousand clones, around 87% seen once. The germline gives CDR1 LNHNV, CDR2 YYDKDF (reference sequence). The CDR3 extends over 16 amino acids. V gave up 0 bases and J gave up 4 bases, with 15 bases separating them. This sample is drawn from a study of blood T cell repertoires in COVID-19. Study-level background: Sites across the United States, Italy and Spain contributed samples from acute and convalescent COVID-19. In each case, the material was cDNA or gDNA derived from T cells, B-cell-depleted T cells, or PBMCs.

This receptor was identified in a man between 60 and 70 years old with acute or convalescent COVID-19. The V call is TRBV15, the J call TRBJ1-2; D is perhaps TRBD1 (5 bases). The sample taken for sequencing was peripheral blood. CDR3 sequence (DNA): TGTGCCACCAGCAGAGATCGGCGACAGCGCCTCTATGGCTACACCTTC. It specifies CATSRDRRQRLYGYTF.